The 29 T cell receptor beta chains listed next were all sequenced from one sample in a study of graft-versus-host responses after intestinal transplantation (dated by TCRdb to about 2021). The library was generated by the immunoSEQ multiplex PCR assay. TCRdb mirrors the immuneACCESS table, restricted to in-frame sequences. Some clones are absent from its copies; in checked studies, under half trace to an unresolved V gene, and the reason for the others is unknown. Counted in this sample were approximately 60,000 clones; more than 85% of them appeared once. The ten largest clones represent around 1.7% of the sample. The time point label, read with the paper, signifies: cells obtained before transplantation from donor or recipient. Their specific antigens are unknown. The sample consisted of unstimulated CD8+ T cells sorted from spleen or lymph node cells, taken before transplant. The receptors come from a human donor who was the organ donor for an intestinal transplant.

This clone turned up a few times. V usage is TRBV9 and J usage is TRBJ2-3; tentative D call: TRBD2 (5 bases). Looked up from germline, CDR1 is SGDLS and CDR2 is YYNGEE. V was clipped by 0 bases and J by 2 bases, with 13 bases between them. This CDR3 has 16 amino acids. The CDR3 DNA is TGTGCCAGCAGCGTAGGAGTGGGAGTTAACACAGATACGCAGTATTTT. Amino acid sequence: CASSVGVGVNTDTQYF.

The chain employs TRBV5-4 and TRBJ2-5, with 7 bases that match TRBD1. Germline values: CDR1 SGHNT, CDR2 YYREEE (reference sequence). There are 16 residues in the CDR3. V shed 3 bases, J shed 2 bases, and the junction held 10 bases outside the gene matches. CDR3 in DNA: TGTGCCAGCAGCTCAAACCCCCGGGACAGACAAGAGACCCAGTACTTC. It is translated as CASSSNPRDRQETQYF.

The rearrangement links TRBV7-8 to TRBJ2-1; possible D gene TRBD2, 7 bases. The CDR3 consists of 12 residues. The ends were cut back, 2 bases at V and 15 bases at J, with 14 bases in the middle. Germline V gene sequence: CDR1 SGHVS, CDR2 FQNEAQ. In nucleotides, the CDR3 is TGTGCCAGCAGCTTAAGGGTGGGGGGGCGGTTCTTC. It specifies CASSLRVGGRFF.

The chain combines TRBV28 with TRBJ1-2, with 7 bases matching TRBD1. V shed 3 bases, J shed 3 bases, and the junction held 4 bases outside the gene matches. The germline V gene has CDR1 MDHEN and CDR2 SYDVKM. The CDR3 length is 14 residues. The CDR3 region is CASSFGGGDYGYTF. CDR3 nucleotide sequence: TGTGCCAGCAGTTTTGGAGGGGGCGACTATGGCTACACCTTC.

The sample holds one count of this clone. The J gene is TRBJ2-3, the V gene TRBV7-2; 8 bases align to TRBD2. The CDR3 extends over 15 amino acids. Germline V gene lookup returns CDR1 SGHTA and CDR2 FQGNSA. The J segment lost 2 bases and the V segment lost 3 bases, leaving 4 bases of the junction unmatched. CDR3 residues: CASSLGLVITDTQYF. As DNA, the CDR3 is TGTGCCAGCAGCTTGGGACTAGTCATCACAGATACGCAGTATTTT.

This chain connects TRBV28 to TRBJ2-3, with 11 bases fitting TRBD2. V lost 3 bases to trimming and J lost 4 bases; unmatched junction nucleotides: 15. This CDR3 spans 19 amino acids. Germline-derived CDR1 and CDR2 are MDHEN and SYDVKM. CDR3 sequence reads: CASSFFGLAGGGFADTQYF. The CDR3 DNA reads as TGTGCCAGCAGTTTTTTCGGGCTAGCGGGAGGCGGTTTTGCAGATACGCAGTATTTT.

The chain joins TRBV30 to TRBJ1-5; D gene unclear. This CDR3 contains 15 residues. Germline V gene lookup returns CDR1 GTSNPN and CDR2 SVGIG (reference sequence). With 0 bases removed from V and 0 bases from J, the gap between germline ends came to 9 bases. CDR3 DNA: TGTGCCTGGAGTGTACGGGGTGATAGCAATCAGCCCCAGCATTTT. This sequence encodes CAWSVRGDSNQPQHF. Variable domain in full (rest from reference TRBV30 and TRBJ1-5): SQTIHQWPATLVQPVGSPLSLECTVEGTSNPNLYWYRQAAGRGLQLLFYSVGIGQISSEVPQNLSASRPQDRQFILSSKKLLLSDSGFYLCAWSVRGDSNQPQHFGDGTRLSIL.

In this sample, this clone turned up a few times. The chain uses TRBV28 and TRBJ2-1, with 8 bases fitting TRBD2. The junction had 9 bases not matched to a gene; V was cut back by 7 bases and J by 7 bases. Germline V CDR1 and CDR2: MDHEN, SYDVKM. The CDR3 spans 14 residues. CDR3 in DNA: TGTGCCAGCACCCCAGCGGGAGTAGGGAATGAGCAGTTCTTC. Protein sequence: CASTPAGVGNEQFF.

The rearrangement links TRBV28 to TRBJ1-4; weak D call: TRBD1 (6 bases). The CDR3 sequence is 19 residues long. Germline V gene data show CDR1 as MDHEN and CDR2 as SYDVKM. Trimming took off 10 bases at V and 2 bases at J, with 29 bases between the two ends. The CDR3 protein is CATRVTGGAFISTNEKLFF. CDR3 coding DNA: TGTGCCACCCGGGTCACGGGGGGGGCTTTTATCTCTACTAATGAAAAACTGTTTTTT.

The chain uses TRBV9 and TRBJ2-2; 7 bases are shared with TRBD1. CDR3 length: 17 amino acids. The junction had 6 bases not matched to a gene; V was cut back by 0 bases and J by 1 base. CDR1 and CDR2 from the germline V gene are SGDLS and YYNGEE. CDR3 in DNA: TGTGCCAGCAGCGTAGGGGGGTGGACAGGGAACACCGGGGAGCTGTTTTTT. Its translation is CASSVGGWTGNTGELFF.

The V call is TRBV19, the J call TRBJ1-2; D possibly corresponds to TRBD1 (6 bases). This CDR3 contains 13 residues. V was shortened by 4 bases and J by 2 bases, with 8 bases between the two germline ends. Germline CDR1 is LNHDA and CDR2 is SQIVND (reference sequence). The CDR3 is CASSSGQNYGYTF. Written as DNA, the CDR3 is TGTGCCAGTAGTAGTGGACAGAACTATGGCTACACCTTC.

This clone came up once. The rearrangement uses TRBV7-2 and TRBJ2-3; 13 nucleotides agree with TRBD2. Germline CDR1 is SGHTA and CDR2 is FQGNSA. Unmatched junction bases numbered 10, after V lost 5 bases and J lost 5 bases. This CDR3 region has 17 residues. CDR3 coding DNA: TGTGCCAGCAGCACGGGACTAGCGGGATCGGTTATAGATACGCAGTATTTT. It encodes CASSTGLAGSVIDTQYF.

This sequence joins TRBV5-4 and TRBJ2-3; possible D gene TRBD2, 5 bases. The CDR3 sequence is 14 residues long. CDR1 and CDR2 from the germline V gene are SGHNT and YYREEE (reference sequence). V lost 3 bases, J lost 6 bases, and 14 bases lay in between. The DNA for the CDR3 is TGTGCCAGCAGCTCCGGAGCGCCGGGGGATACGCAGTATTTT. The encoded protein is CASSSGAPGDTQYF.

This chain joins TRBV29-1 and TRBJ2-2; 9 positions match TRBD1. The junction had 6 bases not matched to a gene; V was cut back by 5 bases and J by 5 bases. CDR3 length: 14 amino acids. CDR1 is SQVTM, CDR2 ANQGSEA, per germline. For the CDR3, the DNA is TGCAGCGTTATACGGACAGGGGTGACCGGGGAGCTGTTTTTT. Amino acid sequence: CSVIRTGVTGELFF.

This sequence joins TRBV5-5 and TRBJ2-1, with a possible D match to TRBD2 (6 bases). The CDR3 spans 16 residues. The V end was cut by 4 bases, the J end by 5 bases, with 19 bases between. CDR1 is SGHKS and CDR2 is YYEKEE in the germline V gene (reference sequence). The CDR3 DNA follows: TGTGCCAGCAGCCCAAACCGGGACTGGGAAAACAATGAGCAGTTCTTC. This codes for CASSPNRDWENNEQFF.

This chain joins TRBV28 and TRBJ2-4; D possibly corresponds to TRBD2 (6 bases). The CDR3 length is 18 residues. Germline loops: CDR1 MDHEN, CDR2 SYDVKM. V dropped 7 bases and J dropped 0 bases, with 22 bases sitting between them. In DNA form, the CDR3 reads TGTGCCAGCATCGCGGGGACTCCTTACCTCCTAGCCAAAAACATTCAGTACTTC. Its protein product is CASIAGTPYLLAKNIQYF.

The rearrangement uses TRBV4-2 and TRBJ2-2, with 13 bases that match TRBD2. Germline V gene lookup returns CDR1 LGHNA and CDR2 YNFKEQ. There are 18 residues in the CDR3. After removal of 3 bases from V and 6 bases from J, the junction contained 10 bases not matched to a gene. CDR3 sequence: CASSQRTGLAGVPGELFF. The DNA for the CDR3 is TGTGCCAGCAGCCAGAGAACCGGACTAGCGGGAGTTCCCGGGGAGCTGTTTTTT.

The chain joins TRBV7-9 to TRBJ2-7; TRBD1 agrees at 12 bases. The CDR3 contains 14 residues. V dropped 4 bases and J dropped 6; count of bases not matched to a gene: 4. CDR1 and CDR2 (germline): SEHNR, FQNEAQ (reference sequence). The CDR3 protein is CASSSGQGAPEQYF. In nucleotides, the CDR3 is TGTGCCAGCAGCTCGGGACAGGGGGCGCCCGAGCAGTACTTC. The full variable domain, in which reference TRBV7-9 and TRBJ2-7 provide the parts outside the CDR3, is DTGVSQNPRHKITKRGQNVTFRCDPISEHNRLYWYRQTLGQGPEFLTYFQNEAQLEKSRLLSDRFSAERPKGSFSTLEIQRTEQGDSAMYLCASSSGQGAPEQYFGPGTRLTVT.

The rearrangement uses TRBV5-4 and TRBJ1-2, with a weak D call TRBD1 (5 bases). V lost 0 bases, J lost 3 bases, and 21 bases lay in between. This CDR3 is 18 amino acids long. The germline CDR1 and CDR2 sequences are SGHNT and YYREEE (reference sequence). The CDR3 nucleotides read TGTGCCAGCAGCTTGGTTTTATGGGGCCGCTCCCCGGACTATGGCTACACCTTC. The encoded protein is CASSLVLWGRSPDYGYTF.

The rearrangement links TRBV5-4 to TRBJ2-2; 13 bases map to TRBD2. The CDR3 is made up of 17 amino acids. Per the germline V gene, CDR1 is SGHNT and CDR2 is YYREEE (reference sequence). The junction had 8 bases not matched to a gene; V was cut back by 4 bases and J by 5 bases. CDR3 nucleotide sequence: TGTGCCAGCAGCGCCCCACTAGCGGGAGGGGGGACCGGGGAGCTGTTTTTT. Amino acids: CASSAPLAGGGTGELFF.

This clone occurred once. V gene TRBV19 combines with J gene TRBJ2-7; 7 nucleotides align to TRBD2. V dropped 9 bases and J dropped 6; count of bases not matched to a gene: 8. CDR1 is LNHDA, CDR2 SQIVND, per germline (reference sequence). The CDR3 length is 12 residues. The DNA for the CDR3 is TGTGCCAGCGGGGCGGGAGAGGGCGAGCAGTACTTC. Translation gives CASGAGEGEQYF.

This rearrangement joins TRBV7-9 to TRBJ1-4, with D possibly TRBD1 on 5 matching bases. With 6 bases removed from V and 6 bases from J, the gap between germline ends came to 14 bases. The CDR3 is 14 amino acids. CDR1 is SEHNR and CDR2 is FQNEAQ in the germline V gene (reference sequence). DNA of the CDR3: TGTGCCAGCAGTTCCGACAGCCACTATGAAAAACTGTTTTTT. This sequence encodes CASSSDSHYEKLFF.

This sequence joins TRBV5-1 and TRBJ1-4; 7 bases align to TRBD1. Trimming cost V 2 bases and J 4 bases; bases outside gene matches: 14. The CDR3 sequence is 18 residues long. Germline V gene lookup returns CDR1 SGHRS and CDR2 YFSETQ. The CDR3 DNA reads as TGCGCCAGCAGCTTTGGGGGAGGCATGACAGGGATTAATGAAAAACTGTTTTTT. Protein sequence: CASSFGGGMTGINEKLFF.

The rearrangement joins TRBV19 to TRBJ2-1; 8 bases are a match to TRBD2. The CDR3 is made up of 14 amino acids. CDR1 and CDR2 from the germline V gene are LNHDA and SQIVND (reference sequence). The V segment lost 3 bases and the J segment 6 bases; nucleotides outside the gene matches: 4. The DNA of the CDR3 is TGTGCCAGTAGTATTGGACGGGGGGGCAATGAGCAGTTCTTC. This encodes CASSIGRGGNEQFF.

The J gene is TRBJ2-7, the V gene TRBV11-1; possible D gene TRBD2, 6 bases. The V gene lost 4 bases and the J gene lost 1 base, with 8 bases spanning the gap. Germline V CDR1 and CDR2: SGHAT, FQDESV (reference sequence). This CDR3 is 13 amino acids long. The CDR3 protein is CASSWDLSYEQYF. The CDR3 bases are TGTGCCAGCAGCTGGGACTTGTCCTACGAGCAGTACTTC.

The chain carries TRBV5-8 and TRBJ1-1; TRBD1 might be the D (5 bases). Looked up from germline, CDR1 is SGHTS and CDR2 is YDEGEE. Between the trimmed V and J ends, which lost 1 base and 7 bases, there was a span of 11 bases. CDR3 size: 13 residues. CDR3 protein: CASSLRQGFEAFF. CDR3 bases: TGTGCCAGCAGCTTGAGGCAGGGATTTGAAGCTTTCTTT.

In DNA, the CDR3 is TGTGCCAGCAGCCAAAGTAGCGCTACCTACAATGAGCAGTTCTTC. Its translation: CASSQSSATYNEQFF. J is TRBJ2-1 and V is TRBV4-2; D perhaps matches TRBD2 (5 bases). V lost 2 bases and J lost 2, with 10 bases in between. Per the germline V gene, CDR1 is LGHNA and CDR2 is YNFKEQ. The CDR3 length is 15 residues.

This rearrangement joins TRBV6-5 to TRBJ1-1, with D perhaps matching TRBD1 (5 bases). The CDR3 sequence is 14 residues long. Germline V CDR1 and CDR2: MNHEY, SVGAGI. Trimming took off 2 bases at V and 8 bases at J, with 15 bases between the two ends. The CDR3 is CASSYMRPGDEAFF. The DNA for the CDR3 is TGTGCCAGCAGTTACATGCGTCCGGGGGACGAAGCTTTCTTT.

This chain links TRBV10-2 with TRBJ2-7, with 8 bases lining up with TRBD2. V trimming: 3 bases; J trimming: 6 bases; junction bases outside the gene matches: 4. The germline V gene encodes CDR1 WSHSY and CDR2 SAAADI. CDR3 length equals 13 residues. For the CDR3, the DNA is TGCGCCAGCAGTGAAGGCGGGAGGCTCGAGCAGTACTTC. This sequence encodes CASSEGGRLEQYF.